This TCR beta chain was recorded in a study of blood T cell repertoires in COVID-19. Study information: There were acute and convalescent COVID-19 samples, and they came from the United States, Italy and Spain. PBMCs, B-cell-depleted T cells, or T cells were the source of the cDNA or gDNA that made up the material.

Patients of the Seattle cohort, enrolled during active infection, were followed longitudinally. Per the original data handling: Scientists estimated how many nucleated cells there were by amplifying reference gene primers. Assay: immunoSEQ multiplex PCR; the TCRdb copy retains only in-frame clones and omits some. The V and J calls and the clone size are those of that table, but D and trimming were determined from the DNA. The data hold 140,000 to 150,000 clones, with about nine tenths observed a single time. Germline CDR1 reads MDHEN; CDR2 reads SYDVKM. With 4 bases removed from V and 6 bases from J, the gap between germline ends came to 16 bases. The CDR3 has 14 residues.

The V and J genes are TRBV28 and TRBJ2-7; weak D call: TRBD2 (6 bases). The clonotype was recovered from a human donor with COVID-19, enrolled during active disease. The donor label of this sample is uncertain. Sequenced input: peripheral blood. CDR3 nucleotides: TGTGCCAGCAGTTCCTCCGCGCGGGATCGCGAGCAGTACTTC. Its translation: CASSSSARDREQYF.